A selection of T cell receptor beta chains follows, all from one sample in a study of Ad26.COV2.S vaccination and SARS-CoV-2 variants. TCRdb keeps only in-frame clones here, not all; method: immunoSEQ multiplex PCR. Here the sample spans hundreds of thousands of clones, 89% being singletons. This specimen consisted of peripheral blood, obtained in a trial of Ad26.COV2.S vaccine versus placebo. The receptors originated from a person aged 18-65 years who received the Ad26.COV2.S COVID-19 vaccine or a placebo. CDR3s include the opening cysteine and the closing phenylalanine or tryptophan. A D gene is named only where the DNA matches it firmly. Rows may omit the clone size; those that give it use once, few, many or a size class.

>NA|NA|TRBV4-2|TRBJ2-1
CASSQDRGPSGNEQFF
TGTGCCAGCAGCCAAGATCGGGGACCGTCCGGCAATGAGCAGTTCTTC
>NA|NA|TRBV7-9|TRBJ1-1
CASSPLRDKRNTEAFF
TGTGCCAGCAGCCCTCTCCGGGACAAGAGAAACACTGAAGCTTTCTTT
>NA|NA|TRBV3-1/TRBV3-2|TRBJ2-5
CASSQVLETQYF
TGTGCCAGCAGCCAAGTTTTGGAGACCCAGTACTTC
>NA|once|TRBV19|TRBJ1-5
CASSSRAGVAQPQHF
TGTGCCAGTAGTTCCCGGGCGGGGGTGGCTCAGCCCCAGCATTTT
>NA|NA|TRBV4-2|TRBJ2-7
CASSQDWGSGEQYF
TGTGCCAGCAGCCAAGATTGGGGGAGCGGTGAGCAGTACTTC
>TRBD1|NA|TRBV18|TRBJ2-2
CASSPGTGWTGELFF
TGTGCCAGCTCACCCGGGACAGGGTGGACCGGGGAGCTGTTTTTT
>NA|NA|TRBV2|TRBJ1-2
CASSERGAGAAGYTF
TGTGCCAGCAGTGAACGGGGAGCGGGGGCGGCTGGCTACACCTTC
>NA|NA|TRBV19|TRBJ1-1
CASSITPTNTEAFF
TGTGCCAGTAGTATAACACCTACGAACACTGAAGCTTTCTTT
>TRBD1|NA|TRBV7-8|TRBJ2-7
CASSLGGQAPYEQYF
TGTGCCAGCAGCTTAGGTGGACAGGCCCCCTACGAGCAGTACTTC
>TRBD2|NA|TRBV7-2|TRBJ2-7
CASSFGTSGVGEQYF
TGTGCCAGCAGCTTCGGGACTAGCGGGGTAGGGGAGCAGTACTTC
>NA|NA|TRBV10-1|TRBJ1-2
CASSENRNYGYTF
TGCGCCAGCAGTGAAAACAGAAACTATGGCTACACCTTC
>NA|once|TRBV30|TRBJ2-2
CAWSVLGGGTGELFF
TGTGCCTGGAGTGTCCTGGGAGGAGGGACCGGGGAGCTGTTTTTT
>NA|NA|TRBV29-1|TRBJ1-5
CSVGGQSNQPQHF
TGCAGCGTTGGCGGACAGAGCAATCAGCCCCAGCATTTT
>NA|once|TRBV5-1|TRBJ2-5
CASSLGQPRVETQYF
TGCGCCAGCAGCTTGGGACAGCCGAGGGTGGAGACCCAGTACTTC
>TRBD1|once|TRBV5-1|TRBJ2-2
CASSPGGSTGELFF
TGCGCCAGCAGCCCAGGGGGTAGCACCGGGGAGCTGTTTTTT
>NA|NA|TRBV4-3|TRBJ2-2
CASSRESTGELFF
TGCGCCAGCTCTAGGGAGAGCACCGGGGAGCTGTTTTTT
>NA|NA|TRBV4-2|TRBJ1-1
CASSLERAAEAFF
TGTGCCAGCAGCCTAGAAAGGGCAGCTGAAGCTTTCTTT